This is a list of T cell receptor beta chains from one sample in a study of shared clonotypes between healthy human individuals. The assay was immunoSEQ multiplex PCR, and TCRdb's table has in-frame clones only and misses some. The table shows some 980,000 clones, with over 75% occurring only once. The sequencing input was memory CD4+ T cells sorted from blood. The source is a man in his late teens or twenties in good health. The CDR3 runs from the conserved cysteine through the conserved F or W. A D gene is named only where the DNA matches it firmly. Expanded clones get a size class; other rows say once, few or many, or leave the size out.

cdr3_nt cdr3_aa cdr3_length clone_size v_call d_call j_call
TGTGCCAGCAGCTCCCCCCGGGACAGGGGTATCTACGAGCAGTACTTC CASSSPRDRGIYEQYF 16 few TRBV27 TRBD1 TRBJ2-7
TGTGCCAGCAGCCTGGGACAGGCGATAGCCGGGGAGCTGTTTTTT CASSLGQAIAGELFF 15 once TRBV7-2 TRBD1 TRBJ2-2
TGTGCCAGCAGCTCAGGGTTTTGGGAGACCCAGTACTTC CASSSGFWETQYF 13 - TRBV9 - TRBJ2-5
TGTGCCAGCGGGCGTTTAGCGGGGGGGCTGGAGACCCAGTACTTC CASGRLAGGLETQYF 15 - TRBV4-2 TRBD2 TRBJ2-5
TGTGCCAGCGGCTCACGGAGGGACGCCGGGGAGCTGTTTTTT CASGSRRDAGELFF 14 - TRBV7-9 - TRBJ2-2
TGTGCCTGGAGTCCCCAGGGGAGCTATGGCTACACCTTC CAWSPQGSYGYTF 13 - TRBV30 - TRBJ1-2
TGTGCCAGTAGTATTCGGGAACAGGGGGCTGAAGCTTTCTTT CASSIREQGAEAFF 14 - TRBV19 TRBD1 TRBJ1-1
TGCAGCGTTGAGGCCAGTAACTACGAGCAGTACTTC CSVEASNYEQYF 12 - TRBV29-1 - TRBJ2-7
TGTGCCAGCGTTACCGGGCGGGGATACACCGGGGAGCTGTTTTTT CASVTGRGYTGELFF 15 few TRBV2 - TRBJ2-2
TGTGCCAGCAGATCCGACGGGAATTCACCCCTCCACTTT CASRSDGNSPLHF 13 - TRBV6-6 - TRBJ1-6
TGTGCCAGTAGTAGATTGCCGACCCCGACAGGCTCCTACGAGCAGTACTTC CASSRLPTPTGSYEQYF 17 many TRBV19 - TRBJ2-7
TGTGCCAGCAGCCTTCACCCAGGGGAGCTGTTTTTT CASSLHPGELFF 12 few TRBV11-2 - TRBJ2-2
TGTGCCAGCAGCTTTCCCGGACTCAAAGCTTTCTTT CASSFPGLKAFF 12 - TRBV11-2 - TRBJ1-1
TGTGCCAGCAGTGAAGCTCTCGCGGCAGGGGTAAACACTGAAGCTTTCTTT CASSEALAAGVNTEAFF 17 - TRBV6-1 - TRBJ1-1
TGTGCCAGCAGCTTGGACGGCCGGGGTGAGACCCAGTACTTC CASSLDGRGETQYF 14 - TRBV5-4 - TRBJ2-5
TGTGCCGGACCCCTGGGACAGGCGGAATCCTATGGCTACACCTTC CAGPLGQAESYGYTF 15 - TRBV30 TRBD1 TRBJ1-2
TGTGCCACCCAGACAGGGCTCCGCAATCAGCCCCAGCATTTT CATQTGLRNQPQHF 14 - TRBV2 TRBD1 TRBJ1-5
TGTGCCAGCAGCCCCGGCGGGAATCAGCCCCAGCATTTT CASSPGGNQPQHF 13 - TRBV7-8 - TRBJ1-5
TGCGCCAGCAGCCCTTTGGGGGTCTATGGCTACACCTTC CASSPLGVYGYTF 13 once TRBV5-1 - TRBJ1-2
TGTGCCAGCAGTGATGGAGTTACGGCCCCCTTC CASSDGVTAPF 11 - TRBV2 - TRBJ1-2
TGTGCCAGCAGCTTTTCCGGTGGCGGGAGGGTATACAATGAGCAGTTCTTC CASSFSGGGRVYNEQFF 17 - TRBV11-2 TRBD2 TRBJ2-1
TGTGCCAGCTCATCGGGGGACAGGGCTTCCTATGGCTACACCTTC CASSSGDRASYGYTF 15 - TRBV18 TRBD1 TRBJ1-2